This T cell receptor beta chain was found in a study of T cell repertoires in cytomegalovirus infection (dated by TCRdb to the late 2010s). Some background on the complete study: Donor HLA type was relevant to the analysis, as public TCR beta signatures indicated carriage of CMV infection together with the matching HLA type. Overall results and qualifications from the work: In the ex vivo response, HLA-C-restricted CMV-specific TCR beta clonotypes were dominant, and in two of eight donors the single most frequent clonotype came from this HLA-C-restricted group. In both this cohort and an independent cohort of some 350 donors, the cumulative frequency of public TCR beta family members distinguished carriers of CMV infection plus the relevant HLA type.

Inclusive of the bounding cysteine and phenylalanine, the CDR3 is 19 residues long. Of all the DNA, just the CDR3 is kept, 57 bases in frame from base 1. Per the germline V gene, MGHDK is the CDR1 and SYGVNS is the CDR2. V and J are truncated by 1 base and 2 bases respectively, leaving an intervening sequence of 18 bases. This clonotype showed up many times. Its antigen remains undetermined. No much larger clone is present one base from it, and per-base qualities are unavailable. Instrument used: Illumina HiSeq 1500. TCRdb reanalyzed the raw reads on its own, using fastp at Q25 for trimming and MiXCR for clone calling, and kept in-frame beta chains. Rows with a matching CDR3 protein are joined into one entry that keeps the most common DNA and genes. The sample profile shows 210,000 or so distinct CDR3 sequences; 6.5% of them were found once. The top ten constitute about 6% of the sample.

This clonotype was obtained from a human donor in good health (CMV status not recorded). Some clones in this sample may be carry-over from other donors' samples. The rearranged chain carries TRBV25-1 and TRBJ1-6; a tentative D match to TRBD1 spans 5 bases. Sequenced material: PBMCs. The CDR3 protein sequence reads: CASSEFGEGKKPYNSPLHF. The sequenced DNA: TGTGCCAGCAGTGAATTTGGAGAGGGGAAGAAGCCCTATAATTCACCCCTCCACTTT.